This T cell receptor (beta chain) was sequenced for a study of CD8 T cells in Susac syndrome. Random hexamers were used to reverse transcribe an amount of about 0.45 to 1 ug RNA. Each CDR3 protein gets one entry after TCRdb re-called the immunoSEQ multiplex PCR reads with MiXCR. Of approximately 180,000 distinct CDR3 sequences in the sample, approximately 93% are singletons; the top ten hold under 0.095%. The CDR3 has 13 amino acids. V shed 0 bases and J shed 9 bases, with 14 bases lying between them. Germline V lookup: CDR1 DFQATT, CDR2 SNEGSKA (reference sequence). The sequenced sample was CD4+ T cells from PBMCs. The chain couples TRBV20-1 to TRBJ1-2; possibly TRBD1 for D (5 bases). This receptor was identified in a human donor with multiple sclerosis. The CDR3 loop reads CSARDWQGDRYTF. The CDR3 nucleotides are TGCAGTGCTAGAGATTGGCAGGGCGATCGCTACACCTTC.